These 8 T cell receptor beta chains share one sample of origin, sequenced in a study of identical twins (dated by TCRdb to 2016 to 2018). The library was produced with 5' RACE. For sequencing, an Illumina HiSeq 2000 was employed. In-frame beta chains were kept once TCRdb had trimmed the public reads at Q25 with fastp and called clones with MiXCR. Rows are combined by CDR3 protein, so each entry shows the most common genes and DNA. Across this sample there are hundreds of thousands of distinct CDR3 sequences, with roughly 20% seen only once. The ten largest clonotypes hold around 4.4% of the sample. The data also belong to a second study, concerning T cells expressing NK-cell markers.

Sequences were obtained from PBMCs. The receptor set was obtained from a woman aged 18 to 35 in good health.

Many counts were recorded for this clonotype. The chain is built from TRBV12-3 or TRBV12-4 and TRBJ2-7, with D tentatively TRBD1 (6 bases). Between the trimmed V and J ends, which lost 6 bases and 3 bases, there was a span of 12 bases. CDR3 size: 13 residues. Here the CDR3 DNA reads TGTGCCAGCAGGCTTCAGGGGAGCTACGAGCAGTACTTC. Protein: CASRLQGSYEQYF.

The CDR3 DNA reads as TGTGCCTGGAGGCGACTCCTCCAAGAGACCCAGTACTTC. Residues: CAWRRLLQETQYF. The J gene is TRBJ2-5, the V gene TRBV30; the D is unclear. Trimming removed 3 bases at V and 1 base at J, with 9 bases between. The germline V gene encodes CDR1 GTSNPN and CDR2 SVGIG (reference sequence). The CDR3 loop spans 13 amino acids.

The chain joins TRBV7-2 to TRBJ2-6; no clear D. In germline, CDR1 is SGHTA, CDR2 FQGNSA. Between the trimmed V and J ends, which lost 5 bases and 0 bases, there was a span of 11 bases. CDR3 length equals 16 residues. In DNA form, the CDR3 reads TGTGCCAGCAGCCCCCTCCCCAACTCTGGGGCCAACGTCCTGACTTTC. This sequence encodes CASSPLPNSGANVLTF.

The chain employs TRBV13 and TRBJ2-1; D might be TRBD1 or TRBD2, each matching 5 bases. Trimming removed 5 bases from V and 10 bases from J, with 21 bases in between. There are 15 residues in the CDR3. Germline V gene lookup returns CDR1 PRHDT and CDR2 FYEKMQ (reference sequence). The CDR3 DNA reads as TGTGCCAGCAGCCATTTACTAGGGGCCTTAAAGGAGCAGTTCTTC. This gives the protein CASSHLLGALKEQFF.

This clonotype was seen a few times. The chain links TRBV7-8 to TRBJ2-7; TRBD2 matches at 8 bases. The J segment lost 5 bases and the V segment lost 4 bases, leaving 7 bases of the junction unmatched. Germline V gives CDR1 SGHVS, CDR2 FQNEAQ. CDR3 length: 14 amino acids. The CDR3 protein is CASSYSGGQNEQYF. CDR3 coding DNA: TGTGCCAGCAGCTACTCGGGGGGGCAGAACGAGCAGTACTTC.

This clonotype appeared a few times. The chain couples TRBV5-1 to TRBJ2-1, with 12 bases matching TRBD2. CDR1 SGHRS and CDR2 YFSETQ come from the germline V gene. There are 14 residues in the CDR3. V was clipped by 7 bases and J by 7 bases; unmatched bases: 6. The CDR3 nucleotides read TGCGCCAGCGGAATGACTAGCGGGAGTAATGAGCAGTTCTTC. It is translated as CASGMTSGSNEQFF.

This clonotype has more than one count but fewer than ten. The CDR3: CASSLQENYEQYF. CDR3 nucleotides: TGTGCCAGCAGTTTACAGGAAAACTACGAGCAGTACTTC. V and J are TRBV27 and TRBJ2-7; no reliable D call. The CDR3 is 13 amino acids. V was pared by 2 bases and J by 3 bases, with 8 bases between. The germline CDR1 and CDR2 sequences are MNHEY and SMNVEV (reference sequence).

The genes are TRBV20-1 and TRBJ2-1; D gene unclear. V was pared by 0 bases and J by 0 bases, with 9 bases between. CDR1 is DFQATT and CDR2 is SNEGSKA in the germline V gene (reference sequence). The CDR3 is made up of 15 amino acids. The DNA of the CDR3 is TGCAGTGCTAGAGATTTGGACCGCTCCTACAATGAGCAGTTCTTC. This encodes CSARDLDRSYNEQFF.